What follows describes a single TCR beta chain. Enrollees, about 18 to 89 years old, lived in 24 US areas. Researchers sorted participants into cohorts using their self-reported clinical history. Original data processing: Reference gene primers were amplified, and this amplification served to estimate nucleated cell counts. The method was immunoSEQ multiplex PCR; TCRdb's version includes in-frame clones alone and lacks a portion of them. For V, J and clone size, that table is used; D and trimming come from the DNA. The repertoire holds approximately 210,000 clones, with approximately 80% as singletons. These data originate in a study of blood T cell repertoires in COVID-19. Study background: Acute-phase and convalescent COVID-19 samples originated in the United States, Italy and Spain.

This CDR3 is 13 amino acids long. V was clipped by 5 bases and J by 3 bases; unmatched bases: 4. Germline CDR1 and CDR2: SGHTA and FQGNSA. The clonotype comes from a woman in her forties or fifties with acute COVID-19. This chain connects TRBV7-2 to TRBJ2-7; TRBD2 aligns across 7 bases. Sequenced sample: PBMCs or T cells enriched from blood (not recorded which). The DNA of the CDR3 is TGTGCCAGCAGCCTGGGGAGGGGCTACGAGCAGTACTTC. This sequence encodes CASSLGRGYEQYF. Combining the CDR3 with reference TRBV7-2 and TRBJ2-7 gives the whole variable domain GAGVSQSPSNKVTEKGKDVELRCDPISGHTALYWYRQSLGQGLEFLIYFQGNSAPDKSGLPSDRFSAERTGGSVSTLTIQRTQQEDSAVYLCASSLGRGYEQYFGPGTRLTVT.